This T cell receptor beta chain was obtained from a study of technical replicates of blood from four donors. Repertoires were generated with immunoSEQ multiplex PCR, while TCRdb's copy carries only in-frame clones and drops some. In the table there are 50,000 to 70,000 clones, approximately 95% of which are singletons. CDR3 length: 12 residues. Specimen: PBMCs. The receptor's source is a human donor in good health. Some clones in this sample may be carry-over from other donors' samples. This chain connects TRBV21-1 to TRBJ1-1. TRBV21-1 is labeled a pseudogene. The CDR3 DNA reads TGTGCCCCCCCGGGTGGGAGGGCTGAAGCTTTCTTT. Translated: CAPPGGRAEAFF.